The 10 T cell receptor beta chains listed next were all sequenced from one sample in a study of T-cell memory formation after mild COVID-19. TCRdb re-called the 5' RACE reads through MiXCR, storing one row per CDR3 protein. The sample lists approximately 180,000 distinct CDR3 sequences, under 20% seen once, with around 1.9% in the top ten. Sequencing input: PBMCs or a T cell subset sorted from them (not recorded which). The receptors stem from an adult woman who had mild COVID-19 (a few samples of this study predate the infection). Cell type and time point are not known.

This clonotype was seen a few times. The chain combines TRBV12-3 or TRBV12-4 with TRBJ2-6; D is undetermined. The CDR3 loop spans 17 amino acids. Trimming removed 3 bases from V and 2 bases from J, with 14 bases in between. The CDR3 DNA sequence: TGTGCCAGCAGTTTTAGTTGGCTGCTAGCTGGGGCCAACGTCCTGACTTTC. Translation gives CASSFSWLLAGANVLTF.

This clonotype was detected a few times. The J gene is TRBJ2-2, the V gene TRBV5-1, with D unclear. The CDR3 runs to 14 residues. Trimming took 4 bases from V and 7 from J, leaving 14 bases between them. Germline-derived CDR1 and CDR2 are SGHRS and YFSETQ. The CDR3 DNA reads TGCGCCAGCAGCCCGAGTGACCCCGTCGGGGAGCTGTTTTTT. It yields the protein CASSPSDPVGELFF.

The chain joins TRBV20-1 to TRBJ1-1, with 9 bases identical to TRBD1. Germline V gene lookup returns CDR1 DFQATT and CDR2 SNEGSKA (reference sequence). Trimming at V came to 0 bases and at J to 2 bases, leaving 4 bases not matched to a gene. The CDR3 extends over 15 amino acids. CDR3 DNA sequence: TGCAGTGCTAGAGATTGGGACAGGGTCAACACTGAAGCTTTCTTT. The encoded protein is CSARDWDRVNTEAFF.

This clonotype was picked up a small number of times. V gene TRBV29-1 combines with J gene TRBJ2-7, with 10 bases that match TRBD2. Germline V gene sequence: CDR1 SQVTM, CDR2 ANQGSEA. J gave up 3 bases and V 5 bases, and 7 bases lay outside the gene matches. The CDR3 is made up of 14 amino acids. CDR3 in amino acids: CSVSRTSGNYEQYF. CDR3 nucleotides: TGCAGCGTTTCCCGGACTAGCGGAAACTACGAGCAGTACTTC.

The V call is TRBV6-2 or TRBV6-3, the J call TRBJ1-5, with a weak D call TRBD1 (6 bases). V dropped 4 bases and J dropped 2 bases, with 12 bases sitting between them. This CDR3 comprises 15 residues. Germline V gene sequence: CDR1 MNHEY, CDR2 SVGEGT. CDR3 nucleotides: TGTGCCAGCAGTTTACAGGGTCCAGGCAATCAGCCCCAGCATTTT. Translating gives CASSLQGPGNQPQHF.

The J gene is TRBJ2-1, the V gene TRBV6-6, with 13 bases fitting TRBD2. This CDR3 region has 15 residues. V gave up 8 bases and J gave up 7 bases; unmatched junction bases: 8. Germline lookup yields CDR1 MNHNY and CDR2 SVGAGI (reference sequence). CDR3 coding DNA: TGTGCCAGCGGTACTAGCGGGAGGGCCAGAAATGAGCAGTTCTTC. Its protein is CASGTSGRARNEQFF.

In this sample, this clonotype turned up a few times. The rearrangement joins TRBV12-3 or TRBV12-4 to TRBJ1-5; D unresolved. CDR3 length: 14 amino acids. V was trimmed by 7 bases and J by 0 bases, leaving 10 bases between them. CDR3 sequence: CASIPTNSNQPQHF. Here the CDR3 DNA reads TGTGCCAGCATCCCCACGAATAGCAATCAGCCCCAGCATTTT.

The genes are TRBV5-1 and TRBJ2-3, with D possibly being TRBD1 or TRBD2 (6 bases each). This CDR3 region has 16 residues. Looked up from germline, CDR1 is SGHRS and CDR2 is YFSETQ. Trimming took 2 bases from V and 3 from J, leaving 16 bases between them. The CDR3 bases are TGCGCCAGCAGCTTTCAGACGGGGGCCGAGACAGATACGCAGTATTTT. It codes for CASSFQTGAETDTQYF.

This clonotype has more than one count but fewer than ten. The rearrangement joins TRBV7-2 to TRBJ1-2; D not resolved. V dropped 0 bases and J dropped 4 bases, with 6 bases sitting between them. Germline CDR1 and CDR2: SGHTA and FQGNSA. The CDR3 has 13 amino acids. The CDR3 bases are TGTGCCAGCAGCTTAGCGCGCAGCTATGGCTACACCTTC. Protein product: CASSLARSYGYTF.

V and J are TRBV10-3 and TRBJ2-5; 14 nucleotides line up with TRBD2. Unmatched junction bases numbered 5, after V lost 6 bases and J lost 5 bases. The CDR3 is 15 amino acids. The germline V gene has CDR1 ENHRY and CDR2 SYGVKD. The DNA of the CDR3 is TGTGCCATCAGCGAGGGACTAGCGGGAGCTGAGACCCAGTACTTC. It yields the protein CAISEGLAGAETQYF.